This passage covers 22 T cell receptor beta chains from one sample sequenced in a study of cytomegalovirus exposure and HLA in healthy donors. PCR was performed using 60 Vbeta and 13 Jbeta primers. Clones were sequenced by immunoSEQ multiplex PCR, and TCRdb holds only the in-frame ones, with some missing. This sample has some 140,000 clones, with roughly three quarters found just once. Sequenced: PBMCs. These receptors all stem from a woman aged 60 to 75 in good health and CMV-seronegative.

The rearrangement links TRBV11-2 to TRBJ1-1; 7 bases line up with TRBD1. There are 16 residues in the CDR3. V shed 1 base, J shed 0 bases, and the junction held 5 bases outside the gene matches. The germline CDR1 and CDR2 sequences are SGHAT and FQNNGV. CDR3 coding DNA: TGTGCCAGCAGCTTAGTAGGGACAGCCATGAACACTGAAGCTTTCTTT. Encoded protein: CASSLVGTAMNTEAFF.

The rearrangement links TRBV5-1 to TRBJ1-6, with D possibly being TRBD1 (5 bases). Deletions cut 4 bases from V and 8 bases from J, with 19 bases between. Germline V gives CDR1 SGHRS, CDR2 YFSETQ. This CDR3 is built from 16 residues. In DNA, the CDR3 is TGCGCCAGCAGCGCCACGCCGGGACTAAAGGATTCACCCCTCCACTTT. This encodes CASSATPGLKDSPLHF.

The V gene is TRBV6-1, the J gene TRBJ2-7; D unclear. This CDR3 has 15 amino acids. The germline CDR1 and CDR2 sequences are MNHNS and SASEGT. The V gene lost 5 bases and the J gene lost 2 bases, with 16 bases spanning the gap. DNA for the CDR3: TGTGCCAGCAGTTCTCTTTTACTCGCGGCCTACGAGCAGTACTTC. Its protein product is CASSSLLLAAYEQYF.

The chain is built from TRBV25-1 and TRBJ1-2; D call uncertain. Trimming took off 4 bases at V and 4 bases at J, with 4 bases between the two ends. CDR3 length: 11 amino acids. Germline CDR1 reads MGHDK; CDR2 reads SYGVNS. This CDR3 is CASSGGYGYTF. CDR3 DNA: TGTGCCAGCAGTGGCGGCTATGGCTACACCTTC.

CDR3 protein: CASRADRDNEQFF. CDR3 DNA sequence: TGTGCCAGCAGGGCCGACAGGGACAATGAGCAGTTCTTC. The chain joins TRBV7-9 to TRBJ2-1, with 7 bases identical to TRBD1. There are 13 residues in the CDR3. In germline, CDR1 is SEHNR, CDR2 FQNEAQ (reference sequence). J was trimmed by 5 bases and V by 6 bases; bases with no gene match: 4. Combining the CDR3 with reference TRBV7-9 and TRBJ2-1 gives the whole variable domain DTGVSQNPRHKITKRGQNVTFRCDPISEHNRLYWYRQTLGQGPEFLTYFQNEAQLEKSRLLSDRFSAERPKGSFSTLEIQRTEQGDSAMYLCASRADRDNEQFFGPGTRLTVL.

The chain recombines TRBV5-5 with TRBJ2-5, with a tentative D call TRBD1 (5 bases). CDR1 and CDR2 from the germline V gene are SGHKS and YYEKEE (reference sequence). This CDR3 has 14 amino acids. Trimming removed 5 bases from V and 1 base from J, with 12 bases in between. The CDR3: CASRRQTSQETQYF. CDR3 coding DNA: TGTGCCAGCAGAAGACAGACCTCCCAAGAGACCCAGTACTTC. The full variable domain, its missing parts supplied by reference TRBV5-5 and TRBJ2-5, is DAGVTQSPTHLIKTRGQQVTLRCSPISGHKSVSWYQQVLGQGPQFIFQYYEKEERGRGNFPDRFSARQFPNYSSELNVNALLLGDSALYLCASRRQTSQETQYFGPGTRLLVL.

This chain uses TRBV4-1 with TRBJ1-1, with 7 nucleotides matching TRBD1. Per germline, CDR1 MGHRA and CDR2 YSYEKL. V lost 8 bases to trimming and J lost 0 bases; unmatched junction nucleotides: 3. This CDR3 has 13 residues. CDR3: CASLGQMNTEAFF. In DNA form, the CDR3 reads TGCGCCAGCCTGGGACAGATGAACACTGAAGCTTTCTTT.

This clone occurred a few times. V gene TRBV5-1 combines with J gene TRBJ1-2; TRBD1 matches at 10 bases. The CDR3 sequence is 12 residues long. Losses at the gene ends were 7 bases for V and 8 bases for J; bases not matched to a gene: 5. From germline, CDR1 is SGHRS and CDR2 YFSETQ. In nucleotides, the CDR3 is TGCGCCAGCGGGACAGGGGCGTCGGGCTACACCTTC. As protein: CASGTGASGYTF.

This chain connects TRBV28 to TRBJ2-1; D might be TRBD2 (5 bases). The V and J ends lost 5 bases and 14 bases respectively, with 16 bases between them. The CDR3 has 12 residues. CDR1 MDHEN and CDR2 SYDVKM come from the germline V gene. CDR3 DNA sequence: TGTGCCAGCAGTAGGCTACGGGGTGGGGAGTTCTTC. Its protein product is CASSRLRGGEFF.

The chain recombines TRBV12-2 with TRBJ2-3; TRBD2, the table's D call, was not compared with the DNA. TRBV12-2 represents a pseudogene. The CDR3 is 16 amino acids. The CDR3 is CASRLGGGGSGDTQYF. CDR3 bases: TGTGCAAGTCGCTTAGGAGGCGGGGGGTCTGGAGATACGCAGTATTTT.

V and J are TRBV18 and TRBJ2-1, with 9 bases matching TRBD1. CDR1 is KGHSH and CDR2 is LQKENI in the germline V gene. V was clipped by 4 bases and J by 4 bases; unmatched bases: 8. The CDR3 is 16 residues long. The CDR3 here is CASSQSRTGVYNEQFF. As DNA, the CDR3 is TGTGCCAGCTCACAAAGCAGGACAGGGGTTTACAATGAGCAGTTCTTC.

V usage is TRBV6-1 and J usage is TRBJ2-5; D possibly corresponds to TRBD1 (6 bases). The CDR3 is 15 residues long. From germline, CDR1 is MNHNS and CDR2 SASEGT. V was clipped by 0 bases and J by 0 bases, with 8 bases between them. CDR3 region: CASSEARTDQETQYF. The CDR3 DNA reads as TGTGCCAGCAGTGAAGCTCGGACAGACCAAGAGACCCAGTACTTC.

The gene calls are TRBV2 and TRBJ1-4; 11 nucleotides agree with TRBD1. V was pared by 8 bases and J by 4 bases, with 9 bases of the junction left unmatched. This CDR3 is 16 amino acids long. Germline-derived CDR1 and CDR2 are SNHLY and FYNNEI. The CDR3 DNA reads as TGTGCCAGCCCACGGACAGGGGGCTTCAATAATGAAAAACTGTTTTTT. It is translated as CASPRTGGFNNEKLFF.

This clone has a handful of counts. The chain recombines TRBV7-3 with TRBJ2-3; 7 nucleotides align to TRBD1. This CDR3 has 15 amino acids. Trimming removed 2 bases from V and 2 bases from J; junction bases left unmatched: 4. Germline V gives CDR1 SGHTA, CDR2 FQGTGA. This chain's CDR3 is CASSLQGVVTDTQYF. Written as DNA, the CDR3 is TGTGCCAGCAGCTTACAGGGGGTGGTCACAGATACGCAGTATTTT.

The rearrangement joins TRBV5-1 to TRBJ2-1; 8 bases line up with TRBD1. CDR3 length: 15 residues. CDR1 and CDR2 (germline): SGHRS, YFSETQ. With 4 bases clipped from V and 4 bases from J, the junction kept 7 bases outside the gene matches. In nucleotides, the CDR3 is TGCGCCAGCAGCCCACAGGGGGTGGGGTACAATGAGCAGTTCTTC. It translates to CASSPQGVGYNEQFF.

This clone was observed once. The genes are TRBV28 and TRBJ2-6; the match to TRBD1 covers 7 bases. V lost 5 bases, J lost 0 bases, and 10 bases stayed unmatched. The CDR3 runs 18 residues. Germline V lookup: CDR1 MDHEN, CDR2 SYDVKM. DNA of the CDR3: TGTGCCAGCAGTGCGCGACAGGGATGGGGCTCTGGGGCCAACGTCCTGACTTTC. Its protein is CASSARQGWGSGANVLTF.

This clone was found a few times. This chain uses TRBV5-8 with TRBJ1-3, with D possibly being TRBD1 (5 bases). Trimming shortened V by 2 bases and J by 1 base, and 19 bases separated the two germline ends. The CDR3 is 18 residues long. The germline V gene has CDR1 SGHTS and CDR2 YDEGEE. CDR3 coding DNA: TGTGCCAGCAGCTTAGCTAACTGGGCCAGGGTGTCTGGAAACACCATATATTTT. This translates into CASSLANWARVSGNTIYF.

The chain combines TRBV7-8 with TRBJ2-3, with 7 bases matching TRBD2. Germline CDR1 SGHVS, CDR2 FQNEAQ. With 5 bases clipped from V and 4 bases from J, the junction kept 9 bases outside the gene matches. The CDR3 is 15 residues long. As DNA, the CDR3 is TGTGCCAGCAGCGCCGGACTAGTCGGGGCAGATACGCAGTATTTT. It is translated as CASSAGLVGADTQYF.

J is TRBJ2-7 and V is TRBV10-1; weak D call: TRBD1 (6 bases). V shed 0 bases and J shed 2 bases, with 11 bases lying between them. Germline V gene lookup returns CDR1 WNHNN and CDR2 SYGVQD (reference sequence). This CDR3 comprises 15 residues. The DNA of the CDR3 is TGCGCCAGCAGTGAGTCAGGACAGCCCGCCTACGAGCAGTACTTC. Translation gives CASSESGQPAYEQYF.

The chain employs TRBV5-4 and TRBJ2-3; the match to TRBD2 covers 14 bases. Germline lookup yields CDR1 SGHNT and CDR2 YYREEE (reference sequence). The CDR3 has 16 residues. V was pared by 3 bases and J by 1 base, with 1 base of the junction left unmatched. This CDR3 is CASSSGLAGGTDTQYF. CDR3 coding DNA: TGTGCCAGCAGCTCGGGACTAGCGGGAGGCACAGATACGCAGTATTTT.

The chain joins TRBV7-2 to TRBJ2-1; D unresolved. There are 13 residues in the CDR3. V was cut by 8 bases and J by 1 base, with 9 bases left in between. In germline, CDR1 is SGHTA, CDR2 FQGNSA. CDR3 in DNA: TGTGCCAGCGGAGCCCGGTCCTACAATGAGCAGTTCTTC. Its translation is CASGARSYNEQFF.

The J gene is TRBJ2-5, the V gene TRBV19; tentative D call: TRBD1 (6 bases). V lost 5 bases and J 2 bases, leaving 12 bases between the germline ends. Germline V gene data show CDR1 as LNHDA and CDR2 as SQIVND (reference sequence). CDR3 size: 14 residues. CDR3 residues: CASSGDRIQETQYF. CDR3 nucleotide sequence: TGTGCCAGTAGTGGAGACAGGATACAAGAGACCCAGTACTTC.